Listed here are 32 T cell receptor beta chains from one sample, sequenced in a study of Ad26.COV2.S vaccination and SARS-CoV-2 variants (dated by TCRdb to the early 2020s). What the treatment or condition label conveys for this sample: around 19 received Ad26.COV2.S at low or high dose, single or two shots; a few received placebo; per-sample allocation not given. Repertoires of vaccine and placebo recipients were sequenced from samples collected on day 63 after the first injection. Library prep was done by the immunoSEQ multiplex PCR assay. The table was pulled from immuneACCESS by TCRdb, which kept in-frame rearrangements only. Such tables lose some clones; where checked, under half of the loss comes from unresolved V genes, and the rest has no known cause. Within this sample are roughly 700,000 clones, with 89% of them counted one time only. Over 1.3% of the sample comes from the top ten. Sequencing used peripheral blood, obtained in a trial of Ad26.COV2.S vaccine versus placebo. The receptors were sampled from a person aged 18-60 years who received the Ad26.COV2.S COVID-19 vaccine or a placebo.

V and J are TRBV7-9 and TRBJ1-1; D gene unclear. This CDR3 is built from 14 residues. Germline CDR1 reads SEHNR; CDR2 reads FQNEAQ (reference sequence). Trimming shortened V by 1 base and J by 4 bases, and 10 bases separated the two germline ends. The CDR3 DNA is TGTGCCAGCAGCTTAGGAGCAGCTCCCACTGAAGCTTTCTTT. This codes for CASSLGAAPTEAFF. Full variable domain (missing parts from reference TRBV7-9 and TRBJ1-1): DTGVSQNPRHKITKRGQNVTFRCDPISEHNRLYWYRQTLGQGPEFLTYFQNEAQLEKSRLLSDRFSAERPKGSFSTLEIQRTEQGDSAMYLCASSLGAAPTEAFFGQGTRLTVV.

Regarding this clone: Sequence at one end of the junction differs from germline and may be a read error. This sequence joins TRBV10-2 and TRBJ1-5, with 10 positions matching TRBD1. This CDR3 region has 13 residues. The germline gives CDR1 WSHSY, CDR2 SAAADI. CDR3 residues: CASSDRGHQPQHF. CDR3 nucleotides: TGCGCCAGTAGTGACAGGGGGCATCAGCCCCAGCATTTT.

Here the CDR3 DNA reads TGTGCCAGCAGCTTAATCGGAGGGGCAGGGACCCAGTACTTC. It specifies CASSLIGGAGTQYF. The chain uses TRBV7-9 and TRBJ2-5, with D possibly matching TRBD2 (6 bases). Germline-derived CDR1 and CDR2 are SEHNR and FQNEAQ (reference sequence). V dropped 2 bases and J dropped 7 bases, with 14 bases sitting between them. The CDR3 extends over 14 amino acids. The full variable domain, rest sourced from reference TRBV7-9 and TRBJ2-5, is DTGVSQNPRHKITKRGQNVTFRCDPISEHNRLYWYRQTLGQGPEFLTYFQNEAQLEKSRLLSDRFSAERPKGSFSTLEIQRTEQGDSAMYLCASSLIGGAGTQYFGPGTRLLVL.

This chain uses TRBV6-2 or TRBV6-3 with TRBJ2-1; D may be TRBD2 (5 bases). The V gene lost 6 bases and the J gene lost 7 bases, with 10 bases spanning the gap. The CDR3 length is 12 residues. The germline gives CDR1 MNHEY, CDR2 SVGEGT. CDR3 sequence (DNA): TGTGCCAGCAGCCCCCTAGCAAATGAGCAGTTCTTC. This translates into CASSPLANEQFF.

The chain carries TRBV29-1 and TRBJ2-7, with TRBD1 matching 8 bases. The length of the CDR3 is 12 residues. Germline lookup yields CDR1 SQVTM and CDR2 ANQGSEA. Trimming removed 6 bases from V and 2 bases from J; junction bases left unmatched: 3. The CDR3 protein is CSVRTGTYEQYF. The CDR3 DNA follows: TGCAGCGTGCGGACAGGGACCTACGAGCAGTACTTC.

This clone was recorded a few times. The chain combines TRBV6-2 or TRBV6-3 with TRBJ1-4; no firm D call. The V end lost 2 bases, the J end lost 0 bases, and 7 bases lay between the germline ends. The CDR3 sequence is 15 residues long. Germline loops: CDR1 MNHEY, CDR2 SVGEGT. The CDR3 here is CASSYRSATNEKLFF. In nucleotides, the CDR3 is TGTGCCAGCAGTTACCGGTCAGCAACTAATGAAAAACTGTTTTTT.

This rearrangement joins TRBV24-1 to TRBJ2-3, with 9 bases fitting TRBD1. J gave up 4 bases and V 4 bases, and 8 bases lay outside the gene matches. From germline, CDR1 is KGHDR and CDR2 SFDVKD. The CDR3 extends over 16 amino acids. Written as DNA, the CDR3 is TGTGCCACCAGTGAACCGGGACAGGGAAGGGCAGATACGCAGTATTTT. Translated, it gives CATSEPGQGRADTQYF.

The gene calls are TRBV6-5 and TRBJ2-7; TRBD2 is a possible D gene (6 bases). The germline gives CDR1 MNHEY, CDR2 SVGAGI. The CDR3 extends over 13 amino acids. Deletions cut 4 bases from V and 6 bases from J, with 13 bases between. CDR3 sequence: CASSSRGLSEQYF. The CDR3 DNA sequence: TGTGCCAGCAGTTCGCGGGGCCTGAGCGAGCAGTACTTC.

This clone was observed once. V and J are TRBV5-1 and TRBJ2-2, with D unresolved. The CDR3 has 14 amino acids. V was cut by 4 bases and J by 1 base, with 8 bases left in between. Per germline, CDR1 SGHRS and CDR2 YFSETQ. CDR3 coding DNA: TGCGCCAGCAGCGACTCCGGGAACACCGGGGAGCTGTTTTTT. Amino acids: CASSDSGNTGELFF.

The J gene is TRBJ2-7, the V gene TRBV6-2 or TRBV6-3, with 10 bases identical to TRBD2. The J segment lost 4 bases and the V segment lost 3 bases, leaving 15 bases of the junction unmatched. Per the germline V gene, CDR1 is MNHEY and CDR2 is SVGEGT. This CDR3 has 18 amino acids. CDR3 DNA sequence: TGTGCCAGCAGTTATCCCACCGCTCTAGCGGGAGTTTCGTACGAGCAGTACTTC. Translation: CASSYPTALAGVSYEQYF.

J is TRBJ1-3 and V is TRBV19; D gene ambiguous. From germline, CDR1 is LNHDA and CDR2 SQIVND (reference sequence). Trimming stripped 4 bases from V and 7 bases from J, with 11 bases between. The CDR3 contains 13 residues. The chain's CDR3 is CASSTVVRNTIYF. The CDR3 DNA is TGTGCCAGTAGTACTGTTGTGAGGAACACCATATATTTT. Based on the CDR3 plus reference TRBV19 and TRBJ1-3, the full variable domain is DGGITQSPKYLFRKEGQNVTLSCEQNLNHDAMYWYRQDPGQGLRLIYYSQIVNDFQKGDIAEGYSVSREKKESFPLTVTSAQKNPTAFYLCASSTVVRNTIYFGEGSWLTVV.

The chain employs TRBV5-1 and TRBJ2-5; D is possibly TRBD1 or TRBD2 (5 bases each). Germline V lookup: CDR1 SGHRS, CDR2 YFSETQ. Trimming shortened V by 4 bases and J by 1 base, and 14 bases separated the two germline ends. This CDR3 is built from 15 residues. The CDR3 region is CASSATPGPQETQYF. CDR3 nucleotide sequence: TGCGCCAGCAGCGCAACCCCGGGACCCCAAGAGACCCAGTACTTC.

This chain links TRBV19 with TRBJ2-3; 8 bases are shared with TRBD1. The CDR3 is 17 amino acids. V gave up 2 bases and J gave up 0 bases; unmatched junction bases: 7. Germline loops: CDR1 LNHDA, CDR2 SQIVND (reference sequence). The CDR3 bases are TGTGCCAGTAGTATAATGGGGACAGGCTCTAGCACAGATACGCAGTATTTT. Protein product: CASSIMGTGSSTDTQYF.

The V call is TRBV7-2, the J call TRBJ1-4; a possible D gene is TRBD1 (6 bases). Per germline, CDR1 SGHTA and CDR2 FQGNSA. Trimming took off 1 base at V and 5 bases at J, with 8 bases between the two ends. The CDR3 is made up of 14 amino acids. The CDR3 DNA follows: TGTGCCAGCAGCTTAGTCAGGGGAAATGAAAAACTGTTTTTT. Translating it yields CASSLVRGNEKLFF.

The chain is built from TRBV7-2 and TRBJ1-1; possible D gene TRBD1, 6 bases. V lost 5 bases and J 0 bases, leaving 13 bases between the germline ends. Germline assignment: CDR1 SGHTA and CDR2 FQGNSA. The CDR3 is 15 residues long. CDR3 nucleotide sequence: TGTGCCAGCAGCGCCGGGACAAGTATGAACACTGAAGCTTTCTTT. Its translation: CASSAGTSMNTEAFF.

This chain connects TRBV10-1 to TRBJ2-1, with 10 positions matching TRBD2. Germline lookup yields CDR1 WNHNN and CDR2 SYGVQD (reference sequence). The CDR3 spans 17 residues. Losses at the gene ends were 5 bases for V and 2 bases for J; bases not matched to a gene: 9. The CDR3 protein is CASSFILAGNAYNEQFF. The DNA of the CDR3 is TGCGCCAGCAGTTTCATACTAGCGGGGAACGCCTACAATGAGCAGTTCTTC.

V is TRBV6-5 and J is TRBJ1-1, with no clear D. Trimming removed 6 bases from V and 4 bases from J, with 9 bases in between. The CDR3 runs 12 residues. Germline V gene sequence: CDR1 MNHEY, CDR2 SVGAGI. CDR3: CASRRPTTEAFF. For the CDR3, the DNA is TGTGCCAGCAGAAGACCGACCACTGAAGCTTTCTTT.

The CDR3 sequence is CASSYLWGPDQPQHF. The CDR3 DNA sequence: TGTGCCAGCAGTTACCTTTGGGGGCCCGATCAGCCCCAGCATTTT. This chain links TRBV6-6 with TRBJ1-5; a weak D match, TRBD1 (6 bases). The germline CDR1 and CDR2 sequences are MNHNY and SVGAGI (reference sequence). Trimming pared 2 bases from V and 5 bases from J, leaving 13 bases between. The CDR3 contains 15 residues.

The chain carries TRBV19 and TRBJ2-7, with TRBD2 matching over 7 bases. The CDR3 consists of 16 residues. Germline trimming cut 3 bases from V and 1 base from J; bases unmatched to any gene: 9. Germline-derived CDR1 and CDR2 are LNHDA and SQIVND (reference sequence). CDR3 nucleotide sequence: TGTGCCAGTAGTATCCAAGCGGGATCGTTTTCCTACGAGCAGTACTTC. This sequence encodes CASSIQAGSFSYEQYF.

This clone was observed a single time. V is TRBV5-1 and J is TRBJ1-4; 9 positions match TRBD1. Per germline, CDR1 SGHRS and CDR2 YFSETQ. The V and J ends lost 4 bases and 7 bases, in that order; junction bases with no gene match: 11. CDR3 length: 16 amino acids. The CDR3 protein is CASSRQGGDSREKLFF. DNA of the CDR3: TGCGCCAGCAGCAGACAGGGGGGAGACTCTCGTGAAAAACTGTTTTTT.

The CDR3 is CDSLIWPRGTNEKLFF. In DNA form, the CDR3 reads TGTGACTCACTGATCTGGCCCCGGGGAACTAATGAAAAACTGTTTTTT. The J gene is TRBJ1-4, the V gene TRBV25-1, with no clear D. This CDR3 is built from 16 residues. CDR1 and CDR2 (germline): MGHDK, SYGVNS.

V gene TRBV10-1 combines with J gene TRBJ2-1; D may be TRBD1 (6 bases). CDR1 and CDR2 (germline): WNHNN, SYGVQD (reference sequence). This CDR3 has 14 residues. Trimming cost V 2 bases and J 7 bases, with 12 bases left between them. CDR3 DNA: TGCGCCAGCAGTGAGCACTACCAGGGGAATGAGCAGTTCTTC. It translates to CASSEHYQGNEQFF.

This CDR3 reads CASSYSTESSYEQYF. The CDR3 coding sequence is TGTGCCAGCAGTTACTCGACCGAAAGCTCCTACGAGCAGTACTTC. V is TRBV6-5 and J is TRBJ2-7; D is uncertain. Germline CDR1 is MNHEY and CDR2 is SVGAGI. This CDR3 comprises 15 residues. The V end was cut by 0 bases, the J end by 0 bases, with 9 bases between.

A word on this clone: The same CDR3 can be traced to other DNA sequences in this sample. The chain has TRBV30 and TRBJ2-7; perhaps TRBD1 as D (6 bases). The CDR3 is made up of 11 amino acids. Germline assignment: CDR1 GTSNPN and CDR2 SVGIG (reference sequence). With 0 bases removed from V and 6 bases from J, the gap between germline ends came to 6 bases. The CDR3 sequence: CAWSVGGEQYF. CDR3 DNA: TGTGCCTGGAGTGTAGGGGGCGAGCAGTACTTC.

Regarding this clone: Germline and junction disagree at one end, which may indicate a read error. J is TRBJ2-3 and V is TRBV24-1; D possibly corresponds to TRBD2 (5 bases). Per the germline V gene, CDR1 is KGHDR and CDR2 is SFDVKD. The CDR3 sequence is 13 residues long. The CDR3 region is CATSVSSRDTQYF. The CDR3, as DNA: TGTGCCACCAGTGTATCTAGCAGAGATACGCAGTATTTT.

The rearrangement links TRBV5-1 to TRBJ1-1, with D uncertain. Per germline, CDR1 SGHRS and CDR2 YFSETQ. The CDR3 covers 12 residues. Trimming cost V 0 bases and J 6 bases, with 6 bases left between them. Here the CDR3 reads CASSLDGSEAFF. CDR3 nucleotides: TGCGCCAGCAGCTTGGATGGCTCTGAAGCTTTCTTT.

The rearrangement uses TRBV28 and TRBJ2-2, with a weak D call TRBD1 (6 bases). From germline, CDR1 is MDHEN and CDR2 SYDVKM. V dropped 0 bases and J dropped 6 bases, with 11 bases sitting between them. The length of the CDR3 is 15 residues. The CDR3 DNA sequence: TGTGCCAGCAGTTTATGGCACAAGGGGGCCGGGGAGCTGTTTTTT. Its protein product is CASSLWHKGAGELFF.

The chain employs TRBV19 and TRBJ2-3, with D perhaps TRBD1 (6 bases). Per the germline V gene, CDR1 is LNHDA and CDR2 is SQIVND (reference sequence). Trimming cost V 10 bases and J 0 bases, with 14 bases left between them. The length of the CDR3 is 14 residues. The CDR3 DNA reads TGTGCCACCCGGGACACCGCTAGCACAGATACGCAGTATTTT. Amino acids: CATRDTASTDTQYF.

This clone was seen a single time. Within the sample, other DNA sequences also encode this same CDR3. The chain joins TRBV10-3 to TRBJ1-1, with unresolved D. V gave up 2 bases and J gave up 0 bases, with 4 bases separating them. The CDR3 loop spans 13 amino acids. Germline V gene data show CDR1 as ENHRY and CDR2 as SYGVKD. CDR3 sequence (DNA): TGTGCCATCAGTGAGGGAGTGAACACTGAAGCTTTCTTT. It encodes CAISEGVNTEAFF.

V and J are TRBV30 and TRBJ1-6; D possibly corresponds to TRBD1 (6 bases). Per germline, CDR1 GTSNPN and CDR2 SVGIG (reference sequence). This CDR3 spans 18 amino acids. Trimming stripped 3 bases from V and 0 bases from J, with 18 bases between. The CDR3 DNA sequence: TGTGCCTGGAGGGAGACAGGAACCGCGAGCTCCTATAATTCACCCCTCCACTTT. Translating gives CAWRETGTASSYNSPLHF.

The chain employs TRBV10-3 and TRBJ2-3; 9 positions match TRBD1. This CDR3 comprises 14 residues. Germline assignment: CDR1 ENHRY and CDR2 SYGVKD. V was clipped by 7 bases and J by 4 bases; unmatched bases: 6. This CDR3 reads CAITGQGSADTQYF. CDR3 nucleotide sequence: TGTGCCATCACCGGACAGGGGTCTGCAGATACGCAGTATTTT.

V is TRBV6-2 or TRBV6-3 and J is TRBJ2-4; D perhaps matches TRBD1 (6 bases). Per germline, CDR1 MNHEY and CDR2 SVGEGT. This CDR3 region has 15 residues. Deletions cut 3 bases from V and 4 bases from J, with 13 bases between. CDR3 sequence (DNA): TGTGCCAGCAGTTATGCTGGACAGCCTAAAAACATTCAGTACTTC. Its protein product is CASSYAGQPKNIQYF.